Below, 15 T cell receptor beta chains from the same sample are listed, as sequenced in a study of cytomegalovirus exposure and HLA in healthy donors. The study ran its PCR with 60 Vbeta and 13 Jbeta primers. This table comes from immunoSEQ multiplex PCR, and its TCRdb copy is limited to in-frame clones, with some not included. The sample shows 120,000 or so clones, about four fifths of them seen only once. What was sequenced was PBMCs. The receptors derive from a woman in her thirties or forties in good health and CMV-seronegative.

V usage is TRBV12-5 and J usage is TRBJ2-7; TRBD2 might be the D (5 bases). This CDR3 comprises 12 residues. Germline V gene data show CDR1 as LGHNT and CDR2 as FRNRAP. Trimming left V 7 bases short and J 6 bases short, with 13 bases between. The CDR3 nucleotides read TGTGCTAGTGACCGAGACGGAGGCGAGCAGTACTTC. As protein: CASDRDGGEQYF.

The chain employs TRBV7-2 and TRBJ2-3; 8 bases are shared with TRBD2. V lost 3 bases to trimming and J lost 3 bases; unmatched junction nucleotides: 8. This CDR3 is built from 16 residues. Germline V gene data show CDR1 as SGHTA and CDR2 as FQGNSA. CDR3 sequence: CASSFGQRETTDTQYF. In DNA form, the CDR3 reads TGTGCCAGCAGCTTCGGACAGCGGGAGACGACAGATACGCAGTATTTT. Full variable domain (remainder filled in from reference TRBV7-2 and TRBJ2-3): GAGVSQSPSNKVTEKGKDVELRCDPISGHTALYWYRQSLGQGLEFLIYFQGNSAPDKSGLPSDRFSAERTGGSVSTLTIQRTQQEDSAVYLCASSFGQRETTDTQYFGPGTRLTVL.

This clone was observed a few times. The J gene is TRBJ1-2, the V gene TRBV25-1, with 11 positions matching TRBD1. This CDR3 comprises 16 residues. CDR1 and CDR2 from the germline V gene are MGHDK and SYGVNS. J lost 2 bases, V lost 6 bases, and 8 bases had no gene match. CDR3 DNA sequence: TGTGCCAGCAGACGCTCCGGGACAGGGGGGAACTATGGCTACACCTTC. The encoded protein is CASRRSGTGGNYGYTF.

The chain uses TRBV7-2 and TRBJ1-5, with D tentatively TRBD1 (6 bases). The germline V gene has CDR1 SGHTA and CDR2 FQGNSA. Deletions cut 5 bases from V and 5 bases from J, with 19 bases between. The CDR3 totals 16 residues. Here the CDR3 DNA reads TGTGCCAGCAGCCCTCAAGGAGGGGGGGTGGATCAGCCCCAGCATTTT. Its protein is CASSPQGGGVDQPQHF.

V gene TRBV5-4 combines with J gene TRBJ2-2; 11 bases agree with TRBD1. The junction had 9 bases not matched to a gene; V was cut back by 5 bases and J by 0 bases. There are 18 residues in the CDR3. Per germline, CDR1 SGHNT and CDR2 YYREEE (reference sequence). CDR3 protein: CASRGGQGGRSNTGELFF. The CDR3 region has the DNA TGTGCCAGCAGGGGGGGACAGGGGGGCCGTTCGAACACCGGGGAGCTGTTTTTT.

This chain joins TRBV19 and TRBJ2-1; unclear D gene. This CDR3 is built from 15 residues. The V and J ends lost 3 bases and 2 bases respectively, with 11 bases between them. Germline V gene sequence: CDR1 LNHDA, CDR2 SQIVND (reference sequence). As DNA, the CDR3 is TGTGCCAGTAGTATCGCGACACCAACCTACAATGAGCAGTTCTTC. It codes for CASSIATPTYNEQFF.

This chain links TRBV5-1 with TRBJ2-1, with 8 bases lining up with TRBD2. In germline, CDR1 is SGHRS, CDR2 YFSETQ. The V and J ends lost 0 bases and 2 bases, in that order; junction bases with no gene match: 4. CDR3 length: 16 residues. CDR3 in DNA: TGCGCCAGCAGCTTGGAGGCGGGAGGCCCCTACAATGAGCAGTTCTTC. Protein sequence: CASSLEAGGPYNEQFF.

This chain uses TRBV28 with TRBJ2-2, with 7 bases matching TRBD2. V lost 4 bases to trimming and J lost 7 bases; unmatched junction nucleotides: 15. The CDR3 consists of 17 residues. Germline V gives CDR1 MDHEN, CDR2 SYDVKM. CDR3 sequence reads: CASSWPAGLSGSGELFF. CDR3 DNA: TGTGCCAGCAGTTGGCCAGCGGGGCTGTCAGGCAGCGGGGAGCTGTTTTTT.

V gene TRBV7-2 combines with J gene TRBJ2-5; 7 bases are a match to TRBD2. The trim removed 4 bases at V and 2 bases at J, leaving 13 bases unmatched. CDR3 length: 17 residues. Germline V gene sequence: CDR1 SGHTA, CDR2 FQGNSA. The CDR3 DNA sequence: TGTGCCAGCAGCTCGAACATAAGGACTAGAAGGCAAGAGACCCAGTACTTC. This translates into CASSSNIRTRRQETQYF.

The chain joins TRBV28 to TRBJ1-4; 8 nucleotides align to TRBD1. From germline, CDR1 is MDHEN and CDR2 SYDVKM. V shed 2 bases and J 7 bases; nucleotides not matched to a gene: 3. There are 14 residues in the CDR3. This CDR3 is CASSLRQGAEKLFF. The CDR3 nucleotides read TGTGCCAGCAGTTTAAGGCAGGGGGCTGAAAAACTGTTTTTT.

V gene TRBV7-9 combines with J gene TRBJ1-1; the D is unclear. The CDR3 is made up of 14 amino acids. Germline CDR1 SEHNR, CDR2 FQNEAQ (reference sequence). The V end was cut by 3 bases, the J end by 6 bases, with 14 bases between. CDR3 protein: CASSFLSVPSEAFF. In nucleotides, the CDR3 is TGTGCCAGCAGCTTTCTTTCAGTACCTTCTGAAGCTTTCTTT.

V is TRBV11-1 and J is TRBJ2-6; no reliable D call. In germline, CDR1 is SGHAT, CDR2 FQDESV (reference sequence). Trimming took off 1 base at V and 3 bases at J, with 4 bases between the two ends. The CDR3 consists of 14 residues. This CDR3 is CASSLELGANVLTF. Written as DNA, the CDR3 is TGTGCCAGCAGCTTAGAACTTGGGGCCAACGTCCTGACTTTC.

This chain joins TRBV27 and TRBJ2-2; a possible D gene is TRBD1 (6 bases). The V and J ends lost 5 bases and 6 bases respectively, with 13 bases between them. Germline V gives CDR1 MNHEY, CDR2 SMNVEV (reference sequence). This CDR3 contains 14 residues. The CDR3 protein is CASSPNRVAGELFF. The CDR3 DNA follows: TGTGCCAGCAGTCCGAACAGGGTGGCCGGGGAGCTGTTTTTT.

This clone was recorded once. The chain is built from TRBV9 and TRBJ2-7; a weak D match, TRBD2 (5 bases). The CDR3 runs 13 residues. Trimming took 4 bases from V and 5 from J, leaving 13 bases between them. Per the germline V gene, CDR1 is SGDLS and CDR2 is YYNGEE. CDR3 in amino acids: CASSRPGSDEQYF. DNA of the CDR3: TGTGCCAGCAGCAGGCCGGGGTCGGACGAGCAGTACTTC.

CDR3 amino acids: CASSPLAYEQYF. The CDR3 coding sequence is TGTGCCAGCAGCCCACTAGCCTACGAGCAGTACTTC. V is TRBV7-8 and J is TRBJ2-7, with a weak D call TRBD2 (5 bases). The CDR3 has 12 amino acids. The germline gives CDR1 SGHVS, CDR2 FQNEAQ. Trimming cost V 5 bases and J 2 bases, with 7 bases left between them. The full variable domain, its missing parts supplied by reference TRBV7-8 and TRBJ2-7, is GAGVSQSPRYKVAKRGQDVALRCDPISGHVSLFWYQQALGQGPEFLTYFQNEAQLDKSGLPSDRFFAERPEGSVSTLKIQRTQQEDSAVYLCASSPLAYEQYFGPGTRLTVT.